Listed below are T cell receptor beta chains from one sample, sequenced in a study of shared clonotypes between healthy human individuals. Repertoires were generated with immunoSEQ multiplex PCR, while TCRdb's copy carries only in-frame clones and drops some. The data contain approximately 530,000 clones, 90% to 96% of them singletons. The specimen was naive CD4+ T cells sorted from blood. These receptors were obtained from a woman aged 30 to 39 in good health. Each CDR3 is given with its conserved first and last residue. D genes are given only for firm matches. Clone sizes are given selectively: once, few, many, or a class where the clone is expanded.

j_call	v_call	clone_size	d_call	cdr3_nt	cdr3_aa
TRBJ2-1	TRBV2	NA	NA	TGTGCCAGCAGTGAAGCGCGGCTTGCGGCACGTCACAATGAGCAGTTCTTC	CASSEARLAARHNEQFF
TRBJ2-2	TRBV11-2	NA	NA	TGTGCCAGCAGCTGGTGGGAGGCCGGCACCGGGGAGCTGTTTTTT	CASSWWEAGTGELFF
TRBJ2-2	TRBV5-6	NA	NA	TGTGCCAGCAGCTTTCGCGAGAACACCGGGGAGCTGTTTTTT	CASSFRENTGELFF
TRBJ2-5	TRBV11-2	NA	TRBD2	TGTGCCAGCAGCGGACTAGCGGGAGATGGGGAGACCCAGTACTTC	CASSGLAGDGETQYF
TRBJ2-7	TRBV5-4	NA	NA	TGTGCCAGCAGAGCTTGGTCTGGTAATGACGAGCAGTACTTC	CASRAWSGNDEQYF
TRBJ2-5	TRBV19	NA	TRBD2	TGTGCCAGTAGTATTCTAGCGGGGTTGGAGACCCAGTACTTC	CASSILAGLETQYF
TRBJ2-7	TRBV7-8	NA	TRBD2	TGTGCCAGCAGCGCAACACTAGCGGGATTATCCTACGAGCAGTACTTC	CASSATLAGLSYEQYF
TRBJ2-3	TRBV4-1	NA	NA	TGCGCCAGCAGCCAACCGACGAGAGGGTTTAAAGATACGCAGTATTTT	CASSQPTRGFKDTQYF
TRBJ1-5	TRBV19	few	NA	TGTGCCAGTAGTATACGACAGGTTGCCAGGGTTCAGCCCCAGCATTTT	CASSIRQVARVQPQHF
TRBJ2-5	TRBV27	NA	NA	TGTGCCAGCAGTTTGTGGGGGCCGGGGCGGGAGACCCAGTACTTC	CASSLWGPGRETQYF
TRBJ2-6	TRBV6-5	NA	NA	TGTGCCAGCAGTTACGAGGGGGCTGGGGCCAACGTCCTGACTTTC	CASSYEGAGANVLTF